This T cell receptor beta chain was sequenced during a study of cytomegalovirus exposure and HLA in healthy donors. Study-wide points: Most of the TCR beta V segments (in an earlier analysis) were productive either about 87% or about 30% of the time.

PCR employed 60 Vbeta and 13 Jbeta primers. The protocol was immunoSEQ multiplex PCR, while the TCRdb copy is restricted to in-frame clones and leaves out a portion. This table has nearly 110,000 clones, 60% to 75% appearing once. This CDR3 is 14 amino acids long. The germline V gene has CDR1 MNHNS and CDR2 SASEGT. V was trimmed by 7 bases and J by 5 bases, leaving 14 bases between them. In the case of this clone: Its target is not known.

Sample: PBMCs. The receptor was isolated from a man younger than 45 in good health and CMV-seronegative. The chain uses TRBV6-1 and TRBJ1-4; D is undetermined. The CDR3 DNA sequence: TGTGCCAGCAATCCGGGAGCCGGGAATGAAAAACTGTTTTTT. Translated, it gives CASNPGAGNEKLFF.